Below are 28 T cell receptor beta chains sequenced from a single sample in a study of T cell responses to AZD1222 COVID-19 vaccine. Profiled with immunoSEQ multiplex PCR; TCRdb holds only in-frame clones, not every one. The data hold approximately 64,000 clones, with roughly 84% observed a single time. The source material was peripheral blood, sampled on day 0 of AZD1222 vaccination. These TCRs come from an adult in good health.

The CDR3 loop reads CASRGGRQGRVYGYTF. The CDR3 nucleotides are TGCGCCAGCAGAGGGGGCAGACAGGGACGGGTCTATGGCTACACCTTC. This chain uses TRBV4-1 with TRBJ1-2; 7 positions agree with TRBD1. The germline V gene has CDR1 MGHRA and CDR2 YSYEKL. This CDR3 spans 16 amino acids. Trimming took 6 bases from V and 4 from J; bases not matched to a gene: 14.

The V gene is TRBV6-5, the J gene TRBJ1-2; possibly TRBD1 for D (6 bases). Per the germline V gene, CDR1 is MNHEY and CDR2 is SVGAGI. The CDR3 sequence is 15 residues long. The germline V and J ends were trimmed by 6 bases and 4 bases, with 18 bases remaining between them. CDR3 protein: CASRVQGGSLYGYTF. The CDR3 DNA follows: TGTGCCAGCAGGGTACAGGGCGGGTCCCTCTATGGCTACACCTTC.

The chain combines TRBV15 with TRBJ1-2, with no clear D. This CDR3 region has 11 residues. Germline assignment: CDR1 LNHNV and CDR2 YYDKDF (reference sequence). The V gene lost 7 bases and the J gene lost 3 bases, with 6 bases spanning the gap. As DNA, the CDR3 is TGTGCCACCACAGCGTACTATGGCTACACCTTC. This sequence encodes CATTAYYGYTF.

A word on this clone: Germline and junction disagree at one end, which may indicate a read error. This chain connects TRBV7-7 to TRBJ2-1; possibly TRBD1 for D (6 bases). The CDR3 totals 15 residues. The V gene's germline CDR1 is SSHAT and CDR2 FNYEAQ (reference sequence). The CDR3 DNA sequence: TGTGCTAGCAGCCCCCGCACAGGGTTTAGCAATGAGCAGTTCTTC. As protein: CASSPRTGFSNEQFF.

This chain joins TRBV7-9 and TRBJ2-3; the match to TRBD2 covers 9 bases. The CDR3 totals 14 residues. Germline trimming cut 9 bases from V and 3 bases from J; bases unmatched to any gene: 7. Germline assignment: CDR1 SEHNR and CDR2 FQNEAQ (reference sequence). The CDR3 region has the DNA TGTGCCAGTGGCGGGGGGGCGGTAACAGATACGCAGTATTTT. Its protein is CASGGGAVTDTQYF.

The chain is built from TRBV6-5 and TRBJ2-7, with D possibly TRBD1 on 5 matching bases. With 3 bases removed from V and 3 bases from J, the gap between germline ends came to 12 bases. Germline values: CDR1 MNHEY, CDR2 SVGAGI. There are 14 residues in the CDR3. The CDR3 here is CASSYSQGVYEQYF. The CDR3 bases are TGTGCCAGCAGTTATAGTCAGGGCGTCTACGAGCAGTACTTC.

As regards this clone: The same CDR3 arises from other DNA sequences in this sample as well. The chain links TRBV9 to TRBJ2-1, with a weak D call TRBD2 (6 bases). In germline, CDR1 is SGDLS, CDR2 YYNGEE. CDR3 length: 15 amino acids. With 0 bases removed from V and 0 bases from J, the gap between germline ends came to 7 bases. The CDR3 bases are TGTGCCAGCAGCGTAGACGGGGGCTCCTACAATGAGCAGTTCTTC. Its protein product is CASSVDGGSYNEQFF.

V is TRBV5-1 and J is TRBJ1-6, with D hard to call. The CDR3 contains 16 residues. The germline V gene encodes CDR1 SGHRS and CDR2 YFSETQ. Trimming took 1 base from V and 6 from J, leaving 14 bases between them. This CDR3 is CASSLNPGIGNSPLHF. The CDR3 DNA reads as TGCGCCAGCAGCTTGAATCCAGGCATCGGTAATTCACCCCTCCACTTT.

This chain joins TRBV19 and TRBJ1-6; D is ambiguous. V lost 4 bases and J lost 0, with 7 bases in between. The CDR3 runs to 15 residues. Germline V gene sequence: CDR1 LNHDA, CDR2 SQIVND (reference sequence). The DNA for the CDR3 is TGTGCCAGTAGTAGGGGAGGCTCCTATAATTCACCCCTCCACTTT. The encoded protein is CASSRGGSYNSPLHF.

DNA for the CDR3: TGTGCCAGCAGCCTACAGGGGTGGCCCTACGAGCAGTACTTC. Translating gives CASSLQGWPYEQYF. The chain uses TRBV2 and TRBJ2-7; the match to TRBD1 covers 7 bases. The CDR3 has 14 residues. V trimming: 6 bases; J trimming: 2 bases; junction bases outside the gene matches: 7. CDR1 and CDR2 (germline): SNHLY, FYNNEI. The full variable domain, completed using reference TRBV2 and TRBJ2-7, is EPEVTQTPSHQVTQMGQEVILRCVPISNHLYFYWYRQILGQKVEFLVSFYNNEISEKSEIFDDQFSVERPDGSNFTLKIRSTKLEDSAMYFCASSLQGWPYEQYFGPGTRLTVT.

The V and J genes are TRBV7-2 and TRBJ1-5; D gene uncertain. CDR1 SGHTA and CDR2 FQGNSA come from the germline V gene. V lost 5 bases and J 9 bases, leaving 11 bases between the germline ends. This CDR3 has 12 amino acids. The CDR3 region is CASSRGRLPQHF. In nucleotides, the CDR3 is TGTGCCAGCAGCCGTGGGAGGTTGCCCCAGCATTTT.

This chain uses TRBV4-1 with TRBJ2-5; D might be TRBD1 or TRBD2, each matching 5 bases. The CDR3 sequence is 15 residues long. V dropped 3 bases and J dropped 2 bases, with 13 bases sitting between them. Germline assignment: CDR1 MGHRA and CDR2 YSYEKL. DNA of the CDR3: TGCGCCAGCAGCCAGGGGGTAATAGGGCAAGAGACCCAGTACTTC. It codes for CASSQGVIGQETQYF.

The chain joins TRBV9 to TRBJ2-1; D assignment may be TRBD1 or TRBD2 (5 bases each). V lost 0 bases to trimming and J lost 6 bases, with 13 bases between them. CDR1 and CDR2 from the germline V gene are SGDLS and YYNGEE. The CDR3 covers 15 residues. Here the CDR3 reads CASSVVPGTSNEQFF. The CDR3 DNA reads TGTGCCAGCAGCGTAGTACCGGGGACCTCCAATGAGCAGTTCTTC. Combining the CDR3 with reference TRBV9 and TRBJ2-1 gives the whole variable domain DSGVTQTPKHLITATGQRVTLRCSPRSGDLSVYWYQQSLDQGLQFLIQYYNGEERAKGNILERFSAQQFPDLHSELNLSSLELGDSALYFCASSVVPGTSNEQFFGPGTRLTVL.

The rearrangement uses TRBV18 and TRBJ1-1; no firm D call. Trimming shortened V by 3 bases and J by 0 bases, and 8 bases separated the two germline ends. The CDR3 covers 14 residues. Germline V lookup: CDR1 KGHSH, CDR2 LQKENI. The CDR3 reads CASSPEAMNTEAFF. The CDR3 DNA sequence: TGTGCCAGCTCACCCGAGGCCATGAACACTGAAGCTTTCTTT.

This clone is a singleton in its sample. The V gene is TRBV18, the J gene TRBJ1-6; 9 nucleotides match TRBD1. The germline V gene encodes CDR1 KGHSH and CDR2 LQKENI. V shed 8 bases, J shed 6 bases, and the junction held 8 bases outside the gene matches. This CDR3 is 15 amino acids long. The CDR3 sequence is CASRDRAGTNSPLHF. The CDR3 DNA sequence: TGTGCCAGCCGGGACAGGGCCGGTACTAATTCACCCCTCCACTTT. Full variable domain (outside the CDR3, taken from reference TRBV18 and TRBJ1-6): NAGVMQNPRHLVRRRGQEARLRCSPMKGHSHVYWYRQLPEEGLKFMVYLQKENIIDESGMPKERFSAEFPKEGPSILRIQQVVRGDSAAYFCASRDRAGTNSPLHFGNGTRLTVT.

DNA of the CDR3: TGTGCCACCAGTGGTCCAGGGGGCTTAGACACTGAAGCTTTCTTT. It encodes CATSGPGGLDTEAFF. V usage is TRBV24-1 and J usage is TRBJ1-1; 8 positions match TRBD1. The CDR3 is made up of 15 amino acids. Germline CDR1 KGHDR, CDR2 SFDVKD. V was clipped by 5 bases and J by 3 bases; unmatched bases: 7.

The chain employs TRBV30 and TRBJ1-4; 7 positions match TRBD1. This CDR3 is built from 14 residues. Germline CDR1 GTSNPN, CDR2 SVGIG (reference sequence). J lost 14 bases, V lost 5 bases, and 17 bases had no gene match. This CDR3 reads CAWGGRDSWRRLFF. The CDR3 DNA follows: TGTGCCTGGGGGGGCCGGGACAGTTGGCGTCGGCTGTTTTTT.

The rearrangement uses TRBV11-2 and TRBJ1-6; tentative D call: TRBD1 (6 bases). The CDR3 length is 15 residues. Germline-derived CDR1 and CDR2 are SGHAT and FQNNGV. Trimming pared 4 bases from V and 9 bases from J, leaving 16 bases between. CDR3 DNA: TGTGCCAGCAGCTGGTACCAGGGGACTACTTCACCCCTCCACTTT. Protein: CASSWYQGTTSPLHF. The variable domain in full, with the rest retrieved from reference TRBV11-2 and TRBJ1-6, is EAGVAQSPRYKIIEKRQSVAFWCNPISGHATLYWYQQILGQGPKLLIQFQNNGVVDDSQLPKDRFSAERLKGVDSTLKIQPAKLEDSAVYLCASSWYQGTTSPLHFGNGTRLTVT.

CDR3 nucleotide sequence: TGTGCCAGCAGCCCCCTGGGGCTTAACTGGGGTGGCTACACCTTC. It encodes CASSPLGLNWGGYTF. The rearrangement uses TRBV9 and TRBJ1-2; D might be TRBD1 (5 bases). Germline V gene data show CDR1 as SGDLS and CDR2 as YYNGEE. Trimming took off 4 bases at V and 7 bases at J, with 20 bases between the two ends. The CDR3 totals 15 residues.

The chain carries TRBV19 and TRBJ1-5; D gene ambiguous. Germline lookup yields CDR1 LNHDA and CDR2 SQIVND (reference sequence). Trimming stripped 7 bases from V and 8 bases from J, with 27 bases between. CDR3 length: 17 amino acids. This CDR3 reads CASTAPPGRVLGEPQHF. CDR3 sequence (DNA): TGTGCCAGTACTGCGCCACCGGGCCGAGTCTTGGGAGAGCCCCAGCATTTT.

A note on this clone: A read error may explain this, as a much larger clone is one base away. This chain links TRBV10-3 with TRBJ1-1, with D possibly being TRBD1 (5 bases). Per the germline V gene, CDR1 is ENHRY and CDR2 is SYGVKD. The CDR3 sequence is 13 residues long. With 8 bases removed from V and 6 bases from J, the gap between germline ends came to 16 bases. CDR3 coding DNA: TGTGCCATCTACGAGGAGTCGGGGGCTGAAGCTTTCTTT. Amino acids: CAIYEESGAEAFF.

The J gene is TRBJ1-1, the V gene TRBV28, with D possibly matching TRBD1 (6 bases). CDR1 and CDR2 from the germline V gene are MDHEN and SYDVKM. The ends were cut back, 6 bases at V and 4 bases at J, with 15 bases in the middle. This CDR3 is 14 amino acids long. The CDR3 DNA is TGTGCCAGCAGGGATCAACGGGGGGCCACTGAAGCTTTCTTT. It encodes CASRDQRGATEAFF.

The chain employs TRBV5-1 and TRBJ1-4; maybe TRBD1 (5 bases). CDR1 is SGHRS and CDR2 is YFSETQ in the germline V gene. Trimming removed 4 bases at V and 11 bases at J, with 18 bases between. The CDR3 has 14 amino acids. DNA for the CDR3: TGCGCCAGCAGCCCCCAAGGACCGGGGGAGAAACTGTTTTTT. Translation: CASSPQGPGEKLFF.

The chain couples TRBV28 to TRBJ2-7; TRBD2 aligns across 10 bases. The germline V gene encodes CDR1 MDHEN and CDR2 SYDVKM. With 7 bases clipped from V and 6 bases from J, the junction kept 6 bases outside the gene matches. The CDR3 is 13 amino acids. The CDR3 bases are TGTGCCAGCACAGCGGGGGGGCGTACCGAGCAGTACTTC. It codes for CASTAGGRTEQYF.

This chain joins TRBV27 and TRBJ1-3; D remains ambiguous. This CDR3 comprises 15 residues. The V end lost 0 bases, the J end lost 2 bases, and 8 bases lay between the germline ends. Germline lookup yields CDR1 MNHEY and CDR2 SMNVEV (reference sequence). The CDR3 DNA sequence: TGTGCCAGCAGTTTATCAGGAGATCCTGGAAACACCATATATTTT. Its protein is CASSLSGDPGNTIYF.

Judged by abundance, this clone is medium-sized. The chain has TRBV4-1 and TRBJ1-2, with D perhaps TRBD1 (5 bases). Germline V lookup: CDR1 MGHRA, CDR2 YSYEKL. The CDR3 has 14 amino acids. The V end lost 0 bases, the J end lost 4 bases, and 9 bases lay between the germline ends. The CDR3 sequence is CASSQDPGTYGYTF. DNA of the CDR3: TGCGCCAGCAGCCAAGATCCGGGGACCTATGGCTACACCTTC.

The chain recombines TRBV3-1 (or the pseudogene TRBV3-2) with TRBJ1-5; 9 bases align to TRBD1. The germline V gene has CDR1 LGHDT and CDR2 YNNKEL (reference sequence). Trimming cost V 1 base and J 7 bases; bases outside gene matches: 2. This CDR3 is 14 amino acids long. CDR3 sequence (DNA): TGTGCCAGCAGCCAAGGGGACAGGGAACAGCCCCAGCATTTT. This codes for CASSQGDREQPQHF.

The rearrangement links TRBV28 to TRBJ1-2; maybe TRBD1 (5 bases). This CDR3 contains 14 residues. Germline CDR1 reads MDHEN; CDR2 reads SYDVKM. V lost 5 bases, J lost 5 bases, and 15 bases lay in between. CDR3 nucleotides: TGTGCCAGCAGTCTGGGGACCGTTTATTATGGCTACACCTTC. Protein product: CASSLGTVYYGYTF.